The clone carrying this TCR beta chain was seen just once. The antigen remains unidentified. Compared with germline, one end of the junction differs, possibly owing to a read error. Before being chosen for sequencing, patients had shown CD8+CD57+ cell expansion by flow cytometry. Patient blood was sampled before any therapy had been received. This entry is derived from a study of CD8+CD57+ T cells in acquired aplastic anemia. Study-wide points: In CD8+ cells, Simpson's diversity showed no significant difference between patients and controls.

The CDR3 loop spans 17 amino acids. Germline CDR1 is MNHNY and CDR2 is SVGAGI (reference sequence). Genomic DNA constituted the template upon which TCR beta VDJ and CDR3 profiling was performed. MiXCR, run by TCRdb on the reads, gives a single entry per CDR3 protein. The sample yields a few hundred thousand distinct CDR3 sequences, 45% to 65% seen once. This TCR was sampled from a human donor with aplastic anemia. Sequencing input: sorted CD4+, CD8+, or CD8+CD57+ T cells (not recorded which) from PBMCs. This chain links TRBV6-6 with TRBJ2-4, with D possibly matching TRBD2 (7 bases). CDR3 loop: CASSYEGGRIAKNTQYF. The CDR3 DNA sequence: TGTGCCAGCAGTTACGAGGGGGGGAGGATAGCCAAAAACACTCAGTACTTC.